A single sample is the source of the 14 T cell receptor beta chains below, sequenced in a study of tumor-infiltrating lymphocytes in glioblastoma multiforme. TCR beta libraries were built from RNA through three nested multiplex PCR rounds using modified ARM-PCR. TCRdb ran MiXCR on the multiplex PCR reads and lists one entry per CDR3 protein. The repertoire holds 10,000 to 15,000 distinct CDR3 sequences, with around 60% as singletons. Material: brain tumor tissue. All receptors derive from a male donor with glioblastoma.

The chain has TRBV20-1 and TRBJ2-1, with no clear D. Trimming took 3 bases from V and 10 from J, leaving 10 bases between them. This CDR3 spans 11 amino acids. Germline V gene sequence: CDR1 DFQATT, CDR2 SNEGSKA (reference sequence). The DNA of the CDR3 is TGCAGTGCTAGCAGGTACGGCGAGCAGTTCTTC. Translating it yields CSASRYGEQFF.

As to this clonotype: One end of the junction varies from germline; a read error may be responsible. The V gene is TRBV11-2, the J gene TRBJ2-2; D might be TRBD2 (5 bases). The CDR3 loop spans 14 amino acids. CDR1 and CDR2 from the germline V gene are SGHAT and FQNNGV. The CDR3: CASSHGLDPGELLF. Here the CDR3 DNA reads TGTGCCAGTAGCCACGGTCTAGACCCCGGGGAGCTGCTTTTT.

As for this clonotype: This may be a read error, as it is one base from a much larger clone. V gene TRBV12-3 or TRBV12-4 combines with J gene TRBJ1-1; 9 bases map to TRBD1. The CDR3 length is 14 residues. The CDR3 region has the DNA TGTGTCAGCAGTCCCGGACAGGGGTACACTGAAGCTTTCTTT. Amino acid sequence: CVSSPGQGYTEAFF.

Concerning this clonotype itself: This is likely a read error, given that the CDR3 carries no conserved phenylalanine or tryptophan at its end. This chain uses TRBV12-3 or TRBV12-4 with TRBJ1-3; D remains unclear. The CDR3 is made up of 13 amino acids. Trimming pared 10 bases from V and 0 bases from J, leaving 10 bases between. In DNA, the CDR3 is TGTGCCACCCCGCTTGGCTCTGGAAACACCATATATGTC. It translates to CATPLGSGNTIYV.

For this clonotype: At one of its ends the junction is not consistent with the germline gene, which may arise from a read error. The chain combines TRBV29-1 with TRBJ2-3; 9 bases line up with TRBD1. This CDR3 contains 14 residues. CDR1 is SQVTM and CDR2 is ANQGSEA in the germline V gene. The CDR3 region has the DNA TGCAGCGCCGACAGGGGGGAGAGGGCAGACACGCAGTATTTT. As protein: CSADRGERADTQYF.

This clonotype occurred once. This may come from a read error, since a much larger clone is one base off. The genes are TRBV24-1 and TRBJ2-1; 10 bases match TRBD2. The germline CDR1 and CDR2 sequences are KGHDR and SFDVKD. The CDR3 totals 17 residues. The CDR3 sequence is CATSEPQREGAYNEEFF. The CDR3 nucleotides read TGTGCCACCAGTGAACCCCAGCGGGAGGGAGCCTACAATGAGGAGTTCTTC.

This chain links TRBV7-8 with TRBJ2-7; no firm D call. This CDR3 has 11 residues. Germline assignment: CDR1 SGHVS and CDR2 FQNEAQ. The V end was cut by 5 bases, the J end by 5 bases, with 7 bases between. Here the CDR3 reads CASSRVHEQYF. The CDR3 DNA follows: TGTGCCAGCAGCAGGGTCCACGAGCAGTACTTC.

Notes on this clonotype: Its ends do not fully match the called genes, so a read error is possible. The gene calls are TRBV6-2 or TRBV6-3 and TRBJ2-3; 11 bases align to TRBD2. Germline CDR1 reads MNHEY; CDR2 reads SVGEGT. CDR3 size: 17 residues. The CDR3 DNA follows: TGTGCCAGCTGTTACACGACTAGCGGGACATACACAGATACGCAGTATTTT. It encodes CASCYTTSGTYTDTQYF.

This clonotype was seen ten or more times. CDR3 in amino acids: CASSYQGLAGVYEQYF. CDR3 in DNA: TGTGCCAGCAGTTACCAGGGACTAGCGGGAGTCTACGAGCAGTACTTC. The V and J genes are TRBV6-5 and TRBJ2-7; 14 bases map to TRBD2. The CDR3 extends over 16 amino acids. The V gene end was trimmed by 2 bases and the J gene end by 3 bases; junction bases not matched to a gene: 3. Germline V gene sequence: CDR1 MNHEY, CDR2 SVGAGI.

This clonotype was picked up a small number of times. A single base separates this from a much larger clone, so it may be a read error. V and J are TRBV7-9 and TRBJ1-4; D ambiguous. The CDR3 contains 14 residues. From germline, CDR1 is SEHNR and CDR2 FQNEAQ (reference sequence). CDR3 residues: CASSRSDTNEKPFF. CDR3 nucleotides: TGTGCCAGCAGTCGAAGCGACACTAATGAAAAACCGTTTTTT.

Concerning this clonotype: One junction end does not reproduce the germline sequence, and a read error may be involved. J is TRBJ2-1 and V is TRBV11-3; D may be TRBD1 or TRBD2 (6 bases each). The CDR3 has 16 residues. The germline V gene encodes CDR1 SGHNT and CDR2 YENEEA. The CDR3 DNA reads TGTACCAGCAGCCCACCCTGGGGGGCCGGGTACAATGAGCAGTTCTTC. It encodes CTSSPPWGAGYNEQFF.

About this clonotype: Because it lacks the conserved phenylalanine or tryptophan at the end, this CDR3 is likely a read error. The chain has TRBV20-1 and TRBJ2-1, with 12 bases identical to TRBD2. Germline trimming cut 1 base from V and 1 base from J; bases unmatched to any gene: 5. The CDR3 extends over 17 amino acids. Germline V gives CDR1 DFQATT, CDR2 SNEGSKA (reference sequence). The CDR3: CSARVLAGGPSYNEQFS. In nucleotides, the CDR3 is TGCAGTGCTAGAGTTCTAGCGGGAGGGCCTTCCTACAATGAGCAGTTCTCC.

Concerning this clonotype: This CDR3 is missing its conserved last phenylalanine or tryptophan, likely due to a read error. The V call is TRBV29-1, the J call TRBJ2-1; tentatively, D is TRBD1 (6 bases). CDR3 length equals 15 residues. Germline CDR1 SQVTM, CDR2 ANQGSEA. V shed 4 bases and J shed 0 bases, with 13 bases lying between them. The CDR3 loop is CSVATGKSSYNEQFL. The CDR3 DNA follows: TGCAGCGTTGCCACAGGGAAGAGCTCCTACAATGAGCAGTTCTTA.

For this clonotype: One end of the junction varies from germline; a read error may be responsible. This chain's CDR3 is CASGLRIIGGNQSQHF. The CDR3 nucleotides are TGTGCCAGCGGCCTCAGGATTATTGGCGGCAATCAGTCCCAGCATTTT. The chain couples TRBV28 to TRBJ1-5; D ambiguous. The CDR3 extends over 16 amino acids. CDR1 MDHEN and CDR2 SYDVKM come from the germline V gene.